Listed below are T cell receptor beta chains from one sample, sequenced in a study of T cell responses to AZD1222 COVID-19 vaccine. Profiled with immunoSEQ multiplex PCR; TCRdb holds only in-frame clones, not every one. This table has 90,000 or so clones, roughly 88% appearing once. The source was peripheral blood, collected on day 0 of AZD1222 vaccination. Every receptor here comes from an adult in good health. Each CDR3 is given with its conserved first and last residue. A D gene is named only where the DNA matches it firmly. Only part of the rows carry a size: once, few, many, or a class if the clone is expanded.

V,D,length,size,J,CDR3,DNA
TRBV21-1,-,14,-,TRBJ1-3,CASSNRDRGNTIYF,TGTGCCAGCAGCAACCGGGACAGGGGAAACACCATATATTTT
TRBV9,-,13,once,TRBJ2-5,CASSLIEQETQYF,TGTGCCAGCAGCCTGATAGAGCAAGAGACCCAGTACTTC
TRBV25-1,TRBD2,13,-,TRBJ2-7,CASSGGTSGEQYF,TGTGCCAGCAGTGGGGGGACTAGCGGCGAGCAGTACTTC
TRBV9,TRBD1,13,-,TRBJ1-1,CASSHTGGAEAFF,TGTGCCAGCAGTCATACAGGGGGTGCTGAAGCTTTCTTT
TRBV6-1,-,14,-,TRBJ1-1,CASSDLGQNTEAFF,TGTGCCAGCAGTGACCTGGGGCAGAACACTGAAGCTTTCTTT
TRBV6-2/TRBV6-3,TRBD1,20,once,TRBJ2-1,CASSYSTTGGHYRGYNEQFF,TGTGCCAGCAGTTACTCTACGACAGGGGGCCATTACAGGGGTTACAATGAGCAGTTCTTC
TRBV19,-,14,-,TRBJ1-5,CASSMGQGGQPQHF,TGTGCCAGTAGTATGGGCCAGGGAGGTCAGCCCCAGCATTTT
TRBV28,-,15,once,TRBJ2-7,CASSLLGGSSYEQYF,TGTGCCAGCAGTTTATTGGGCGGAAGCTCCTACGAGCAGTACTTC
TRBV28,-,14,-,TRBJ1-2,CASSSGGAAYGYTF,TGTGCCAGCAGTTCCGGGGGGGCTGCCTATGGCTACACCTTC
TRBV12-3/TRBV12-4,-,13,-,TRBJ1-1,CASSLAGRTEAFF,TGTGCCAGCAGTCTAGCAGGGCGCACTGAAGCTTTCTTT
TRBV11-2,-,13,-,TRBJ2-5,CASSVAGMETQYF,TGTGCCAGCAGCGTGGCGGGGATGGAGACCCAGTACTTC
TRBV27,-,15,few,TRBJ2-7,CASSKGWGETYEQYF,TGTGCCAGCAGTAAGGGGTGGGGAGAAACCTACGAGCAGTACTTC
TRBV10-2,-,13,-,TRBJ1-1,CASRGQLHAEAFF,TGCGCCAGCAGAGGACAGCTTCATGCTGAAGCTTTCTTT
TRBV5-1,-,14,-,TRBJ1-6,CASSLSSYNSPLHF,TGCGCCAGCAGCTTGAGCTCCTATAATTCACCCCTCCACTTT
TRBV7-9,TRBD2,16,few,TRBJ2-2,CASSLASGSTSGELFF,TGTGCCAGCAGCTTGGCTAGCGGGAGTACGAGCGGGGAGCTGTTTTTT
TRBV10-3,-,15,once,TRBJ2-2,CAISEGQSNTGELFF,TGTGCCATCAGTGAAGGACAATCAAACACCGGGGAGCTGTTTTTT
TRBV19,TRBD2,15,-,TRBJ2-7,CAAGKTSGGSYEQYF,TGTGCTGCAGGCAAGACGTCGGGGGGCTCCTACGAGCAGTACTTC
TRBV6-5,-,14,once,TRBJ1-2,CASGRDPDLYGYTF,TGTGCCAGCGGACGGGACCCCGATTTGTATGGCTACACCTTC
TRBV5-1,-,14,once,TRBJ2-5,CASCKSGIRETQYF,TGCGCCAGCTGTAAGTCCGGGATCCGGGAGACCCAGTACTTC
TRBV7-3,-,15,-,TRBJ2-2,CASSVVGAGTGELFF,TGTGCCAGCAGCGTGGTAGGAGCAGGGACCGGGGAGCTGTTTTTT
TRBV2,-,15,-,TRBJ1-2,CASTQGGAQGYGYTF,TGTGCCAGCACCCAAGGGGGGGCGCAAGGCTATGGCTACACCTTC
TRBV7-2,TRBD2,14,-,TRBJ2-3,CASSLLAGKDTQYF,TGTGCCAGCAGCTTACTAGCGGGAAAAGATACGCAGTATTTT
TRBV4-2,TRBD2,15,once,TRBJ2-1,CASSLQRESYNEQFF,TGTGCCAGCAGCCTTCAGCGGGAAAGCTACAATGAGCAGTTCTTC
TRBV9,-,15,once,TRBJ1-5,CASSVTAQGGQPQHF,TGTGCCAGCAGCGTTACGGCTCAGGGCGGGCAGCCCCAGCATTTT
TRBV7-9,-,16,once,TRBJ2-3,CASSSTQDRDTDTQYF,TGTGCCAGCAGCTCCACCCAGGACAGAGACACAGATACGCAGTATTTT
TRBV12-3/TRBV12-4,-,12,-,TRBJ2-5,CASSFAMGTQYF,TGTGCCAGCAGTTTCGCTATGGGGACCCAGTACTTC
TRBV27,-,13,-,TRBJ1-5,CASTPPRDQPQHF,TGTGCCAGCACCCCCCCCCGGGATCAGCCCCAGCATTTT
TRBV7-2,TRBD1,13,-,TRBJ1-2,CASSAGQGNGYTF,TGTGCCAGCAGCGCGGGACAGGGCAACGGCTACACCTTC
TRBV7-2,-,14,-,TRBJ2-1,CASSFRQGSGEQFF,TGTGCCAGCAGCTTCCGGCAGGGGAGTGGTGAGCAGTTCTTC
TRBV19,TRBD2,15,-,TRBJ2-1,CASSQSGGLYNEQFF,TGTGCCAGTAGTCAAAGCGGGGGCCTCTACAATGAGCAGTTCTTC
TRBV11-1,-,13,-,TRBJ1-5,CASSLTGSQPQHF,TGTGCCAGCAGCTTAACCGGGAGTCAGCCCCAGCATTTT
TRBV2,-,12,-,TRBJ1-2,CASTDSNYGYTF,TGTGCCAGCACGGACAGTAACTATGGCTACACCTTC
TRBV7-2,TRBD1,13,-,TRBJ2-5,CASSLDRGETQYF,TGTGCCAGCAGCCTCGACAGGGGAGAGACCCAGTACTTC
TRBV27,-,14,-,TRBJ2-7,CASSRGAYTYEQYF,TGTGCCAGCAGTAGGGGGGCGTACACCTACGAGCAGTACTTC
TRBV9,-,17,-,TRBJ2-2,CASSFRRGGGATGELFF,TGTGCCAGCAGCTTCCGGCGTGGGGGAGGAGCCACCGGGGAGCTGTTTTTT
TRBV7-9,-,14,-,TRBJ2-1,CASSFYGASYEQFF,TGTGCCAGCAGCTTTTACGGCGCCTCTTATGAGCAGTTCTTC
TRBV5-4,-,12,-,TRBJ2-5,CASRLPGETQYF,TGTGCCAGCAGGCTGCCAGGAGAGACCCAGTACTTC
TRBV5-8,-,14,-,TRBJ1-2,CASSLAPTTYGYTF,TGTGCCAGCAGCTTGGCCCCTACTACTTATGGCTACACCTTC